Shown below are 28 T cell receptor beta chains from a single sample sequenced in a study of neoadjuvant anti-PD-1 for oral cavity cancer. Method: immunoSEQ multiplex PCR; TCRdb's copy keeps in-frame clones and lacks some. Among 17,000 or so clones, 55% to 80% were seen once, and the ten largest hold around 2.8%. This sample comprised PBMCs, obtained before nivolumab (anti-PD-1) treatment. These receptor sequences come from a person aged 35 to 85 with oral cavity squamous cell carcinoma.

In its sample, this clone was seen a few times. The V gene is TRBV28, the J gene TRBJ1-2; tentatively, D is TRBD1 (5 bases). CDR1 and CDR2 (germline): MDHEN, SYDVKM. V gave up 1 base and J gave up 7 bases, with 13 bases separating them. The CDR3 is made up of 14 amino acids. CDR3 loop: CASSLSFTRVGYTF. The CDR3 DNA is TGTGCCAGCAGTTTATCCTTCACCAGGGTTGGCTACACCTTC.

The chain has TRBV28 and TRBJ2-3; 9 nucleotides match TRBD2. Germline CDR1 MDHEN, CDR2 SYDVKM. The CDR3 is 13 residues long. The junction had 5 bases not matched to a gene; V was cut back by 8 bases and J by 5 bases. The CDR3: CASHLAGIDTQYF. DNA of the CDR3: TGTGCCAGCCACCTAGCGGGAATAGATACGCAGTATTTT.

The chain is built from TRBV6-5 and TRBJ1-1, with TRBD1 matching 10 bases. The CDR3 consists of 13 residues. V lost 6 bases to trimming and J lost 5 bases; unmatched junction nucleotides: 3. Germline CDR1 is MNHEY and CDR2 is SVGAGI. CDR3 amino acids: CASSRQGATEAFF. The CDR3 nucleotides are TGTGCCAGCAGCAGACAGGGGGCGACTGAAGCTTTCTTT.

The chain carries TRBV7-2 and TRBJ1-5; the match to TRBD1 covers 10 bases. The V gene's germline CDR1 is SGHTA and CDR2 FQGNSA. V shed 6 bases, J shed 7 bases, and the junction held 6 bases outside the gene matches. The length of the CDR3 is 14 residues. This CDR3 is CASSHRDRGQPQHF. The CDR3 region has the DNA TGTGCCAGCAGTCACCGGGACAGGGGACAGCCCCAGCATTTT.

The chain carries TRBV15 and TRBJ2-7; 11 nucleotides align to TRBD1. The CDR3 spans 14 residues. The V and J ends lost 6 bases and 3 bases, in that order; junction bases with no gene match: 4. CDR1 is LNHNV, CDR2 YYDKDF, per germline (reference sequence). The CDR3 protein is CATRPGTGGYEQYF. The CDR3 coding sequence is TGTGCCACCAGACCCGGGACAGGGGGCTACGAGCAGTACTTC.

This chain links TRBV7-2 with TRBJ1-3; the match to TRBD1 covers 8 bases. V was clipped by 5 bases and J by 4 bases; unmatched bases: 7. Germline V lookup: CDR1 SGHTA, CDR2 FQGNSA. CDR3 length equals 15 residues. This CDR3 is CASSAAGQGGNTIYF. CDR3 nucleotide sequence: TGTGCCAGCAGCGCCGCCGGACAGGGAGGAAACACCATATATTTT. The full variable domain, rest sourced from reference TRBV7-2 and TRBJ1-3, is GAGVSQSPSNKVTEKGKDVELRCDPISGHTALYWYRQSLGQGLEFLIYFQGNSAPDKSGLPSDRFSAERTGGSVSTLTIQRTQQEDSAVYLCASSAAGQGGNTIYFGEGSWLTVV.

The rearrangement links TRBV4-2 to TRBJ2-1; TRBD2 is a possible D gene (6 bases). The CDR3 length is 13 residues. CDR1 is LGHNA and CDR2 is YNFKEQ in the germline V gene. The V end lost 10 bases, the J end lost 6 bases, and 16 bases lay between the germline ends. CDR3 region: CATKGRDSNEQFF. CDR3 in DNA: TGTGCCACCAAAGGCCGGGACTCCAATGAGCAGTTCTTC.

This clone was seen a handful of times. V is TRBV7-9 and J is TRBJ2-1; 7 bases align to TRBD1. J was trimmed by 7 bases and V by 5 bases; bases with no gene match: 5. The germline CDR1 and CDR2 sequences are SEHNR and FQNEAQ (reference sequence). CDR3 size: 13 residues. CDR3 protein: CASSREGANEQFF. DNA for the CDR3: TGTGCCAGCAGCCGCGAGGGGGCGAATGAGCAGTTCTTC.

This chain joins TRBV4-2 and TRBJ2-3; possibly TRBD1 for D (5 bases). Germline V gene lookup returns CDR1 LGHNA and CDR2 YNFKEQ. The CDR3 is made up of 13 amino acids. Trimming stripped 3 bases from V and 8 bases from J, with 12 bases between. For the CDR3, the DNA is TGTGCCAGCAGCCAGGGCCCAGGGCGTACGCAGTATTTT. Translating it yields CASSQGPGRTQYF.

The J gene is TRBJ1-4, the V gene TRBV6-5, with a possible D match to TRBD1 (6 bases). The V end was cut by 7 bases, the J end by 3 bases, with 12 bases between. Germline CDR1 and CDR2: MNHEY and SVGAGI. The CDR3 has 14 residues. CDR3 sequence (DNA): TGTGCCAGCAAACAGGGTTTGGCTAATGAAAAACTGTTTTTT. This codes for CASKQGLANEKLFF.

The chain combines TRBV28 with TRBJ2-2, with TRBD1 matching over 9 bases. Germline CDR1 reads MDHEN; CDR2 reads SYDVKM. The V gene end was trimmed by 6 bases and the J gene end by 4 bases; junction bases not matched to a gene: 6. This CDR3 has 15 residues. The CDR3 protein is CASSRGTGPTGELFF. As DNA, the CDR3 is TGTGCCAGCAGCCGAGGGACAGGGCCCACCGGGGAGCTGTTTTTT.

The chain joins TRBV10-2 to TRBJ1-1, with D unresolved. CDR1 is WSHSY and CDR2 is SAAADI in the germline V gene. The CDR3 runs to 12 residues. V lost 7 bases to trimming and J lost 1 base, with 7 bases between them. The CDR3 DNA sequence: TGCGCCAGCAATATGGGGAACACTGAAGCTTTCTTT. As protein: CASNMGNTEAFF.

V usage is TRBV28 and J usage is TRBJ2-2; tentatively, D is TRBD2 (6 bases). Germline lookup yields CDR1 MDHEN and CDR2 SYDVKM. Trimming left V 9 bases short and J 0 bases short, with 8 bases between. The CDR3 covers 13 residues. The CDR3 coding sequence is TGTGCCAGTGGACTATCGAACACCGGGGAGCTGTTTTTT. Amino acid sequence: CASGLSNTGELFF.

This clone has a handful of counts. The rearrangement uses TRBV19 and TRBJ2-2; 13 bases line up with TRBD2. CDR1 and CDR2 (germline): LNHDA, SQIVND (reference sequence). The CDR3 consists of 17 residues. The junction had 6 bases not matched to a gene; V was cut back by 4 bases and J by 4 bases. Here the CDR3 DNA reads TGTGCCAGTAGTACCTGGACTAGCGGGAGAGGCACCGGGGAGCTGTTTTTT. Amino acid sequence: CASSTWTSGRGTGELFF. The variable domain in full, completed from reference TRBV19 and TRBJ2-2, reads DGGITQSPKYLFRKEGQNVTLSCEQNLNHDAMYWYRQDPGQGLRLIYYSQIVNDFQKGDIAEGYSVSREKKESFPLTVTSAQKNPTAFYLCASSTWTSGRGTGELFFGEGSRLTVL.

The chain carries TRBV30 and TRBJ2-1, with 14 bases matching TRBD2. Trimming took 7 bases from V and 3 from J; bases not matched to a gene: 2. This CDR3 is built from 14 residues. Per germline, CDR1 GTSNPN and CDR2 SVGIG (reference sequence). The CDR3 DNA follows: TGTGCCTTGGGGACTAGCGGGGGCTACAATGAGCAGTTCTTC. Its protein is CALGTSGGYNEQFF.

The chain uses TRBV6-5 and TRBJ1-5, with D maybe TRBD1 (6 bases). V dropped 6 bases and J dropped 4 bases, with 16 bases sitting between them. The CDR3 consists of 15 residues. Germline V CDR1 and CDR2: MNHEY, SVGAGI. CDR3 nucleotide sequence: TGTGCCAGCAGCCCTCCAGGGGTTTTGAATCAGCCCCAGCATTTT. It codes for CASSPPGVLNQPQHF.

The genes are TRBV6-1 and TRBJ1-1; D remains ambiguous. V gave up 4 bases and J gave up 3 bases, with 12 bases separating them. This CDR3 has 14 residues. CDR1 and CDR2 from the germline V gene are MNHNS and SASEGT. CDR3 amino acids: CASSGTVADTEAFF. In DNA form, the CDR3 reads TGTGCCAGCAGTGGCACAGTGGCTGACACTGAAGCTTTCTTT.

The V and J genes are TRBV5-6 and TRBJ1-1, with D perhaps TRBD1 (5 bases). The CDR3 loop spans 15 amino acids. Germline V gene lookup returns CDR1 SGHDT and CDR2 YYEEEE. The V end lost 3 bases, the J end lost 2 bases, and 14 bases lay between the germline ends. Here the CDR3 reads CASSSSWGVNTEAFF. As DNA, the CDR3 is TGTGCCAGCAGCTCGTCCTGGGGGGTAAACACTGAAGCTTTCTTT. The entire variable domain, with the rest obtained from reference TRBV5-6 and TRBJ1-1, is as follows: DAGVTQSPTHLIKTRGQQVTLRCSPKSGHDTVSWYQQALGQGPQFIFQYYEEEERQRGNFPDRFSGHQFPNYSSELNVNALLLGDSALYLCASSSSWGVNTEAFFGQGTRLTVV.

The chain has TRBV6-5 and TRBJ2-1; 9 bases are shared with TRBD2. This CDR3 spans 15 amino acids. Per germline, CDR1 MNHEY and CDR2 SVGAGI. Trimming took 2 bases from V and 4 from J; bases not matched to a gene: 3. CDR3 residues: CASSYGTSLYNEQFF. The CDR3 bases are TGTGCCAGCAGTTACGGGACTAGCCTTTACAATGAGCAGTTCTTC.

The CDR3 loop is CASGEGVGEQYF. For the CDR3, the DNA is TGTGCCAGCGGTGAGGGAGTTGGCGAGCAGTACTTC. The rearrangement links TRBV6-6 to TRBJ2-7; a weak D match, TRBD2 (5 bases). The germline V gene has CDR1 MNHNY and CDR2 SVGAGI (reference sequence). Trimming left V 8 bases short and J 6 bases short, with 14 bases between. The CDR3 consists of 12 residues.

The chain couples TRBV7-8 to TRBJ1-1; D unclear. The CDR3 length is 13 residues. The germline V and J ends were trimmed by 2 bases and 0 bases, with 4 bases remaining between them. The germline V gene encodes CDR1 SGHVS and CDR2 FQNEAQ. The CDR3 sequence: CASSLPMNTEAFF. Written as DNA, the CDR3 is TGTGCCAGCAGCTTACCTATGAACACTGAAGCTTTCTTT.

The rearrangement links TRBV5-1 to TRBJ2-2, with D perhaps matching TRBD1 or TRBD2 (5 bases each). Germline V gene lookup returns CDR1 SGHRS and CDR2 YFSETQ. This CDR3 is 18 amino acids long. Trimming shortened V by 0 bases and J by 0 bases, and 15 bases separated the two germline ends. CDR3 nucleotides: TGCGCCAGCAGCTTGGTTCAGGGAGCAACCACGAACACCGGGGAGCTGTTTTTT. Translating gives CASSLVQGATTNTGELFF.

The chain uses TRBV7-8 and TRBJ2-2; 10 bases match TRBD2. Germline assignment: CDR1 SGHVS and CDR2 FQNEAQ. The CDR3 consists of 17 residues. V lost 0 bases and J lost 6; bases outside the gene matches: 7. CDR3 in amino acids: CASSLARTSGDAGELFF. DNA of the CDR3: TGTGCCAGCAGCTTAGCAAGGACTAGCGGAGACGCCGGGGAGCTGTTTTTT.

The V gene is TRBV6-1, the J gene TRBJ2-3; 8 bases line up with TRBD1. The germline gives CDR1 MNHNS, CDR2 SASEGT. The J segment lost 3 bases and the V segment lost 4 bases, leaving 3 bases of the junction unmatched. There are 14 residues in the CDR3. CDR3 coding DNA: TGTGCCAGCAGTGTCCGACAGGGGACAGATACGCAGTATTTT. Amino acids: CASSVRQGTDTQYF.

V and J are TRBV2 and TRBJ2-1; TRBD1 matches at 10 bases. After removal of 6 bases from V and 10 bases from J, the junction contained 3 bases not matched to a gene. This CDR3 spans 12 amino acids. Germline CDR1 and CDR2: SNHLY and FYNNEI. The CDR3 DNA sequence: TGTGCCAGCAGGGAGACAGGGGGCGAGCAGTTCTTC. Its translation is CASRETGGEQFF.

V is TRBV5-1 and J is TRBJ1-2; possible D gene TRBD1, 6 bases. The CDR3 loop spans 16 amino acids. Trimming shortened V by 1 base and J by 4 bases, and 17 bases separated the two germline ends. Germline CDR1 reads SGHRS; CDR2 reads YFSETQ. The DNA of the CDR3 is TGCGCCAGCAGCTTGAGTGTGGGGGCTCTTGGCTATGGCTACACCTTC. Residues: CASSLSVGALGYGYTF.

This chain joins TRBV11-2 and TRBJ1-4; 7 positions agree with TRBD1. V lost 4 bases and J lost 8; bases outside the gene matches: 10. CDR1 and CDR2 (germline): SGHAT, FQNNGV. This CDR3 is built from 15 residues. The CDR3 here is CASSSGSQGREKLFF. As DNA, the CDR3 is TGTGCCAGCAGCTCAGGATCACAGGGGCGGGAAAAACTGTTTTTT.

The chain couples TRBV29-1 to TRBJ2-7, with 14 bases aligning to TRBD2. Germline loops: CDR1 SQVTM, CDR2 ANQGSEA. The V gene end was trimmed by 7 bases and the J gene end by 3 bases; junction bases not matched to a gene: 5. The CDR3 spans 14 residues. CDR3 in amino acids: CSALGLAGVYEQYF. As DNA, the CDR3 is TGCAGCGCCCTGGGACTAGCGGGAGTCTACGAGCAGTACTTC.